One sample yielded the 24 T cell receptor beta chains listed below, sequenced in a study of TET2 disruption in CD19-targeted CAR T cells. The treatment was: autologous CTL019 cells: CD19 CAR with 4-1BB and CD3 zeta domains. Antigen specificity for these receptors is unknown. Clones were read by immunoSEQ multiplex PCR, and TCRdb kept only the in-frame ones, dropping some. This sample's table reports 25,000 to 30,000 clones. The material was CD8- CAR+ T cells sorted from cultured blood T cells, obtained for CD19 CAR T cell therapy. Subset specified: CD8-negative CAR-positive T cells from the infusion product. Receptors were obtained from a man in his sixties or seventies with chronic lymphocytic leukemia.

As for this clone: The CDR3 extends 3 residues past the end of the read, so its final part is completed from the germline J gene. The chain links TRBV10-1 to TRBJ2-3; either TRBD1 or TRBD2 may supply D (5 bases each). The CDR3 length is 14 residues. Trimming pared 3 bases from V and 2 bases from J, leaving 9 bases between. CDR1 and CDR2 from the germline V gene are WNHNN and SYGVQD (reference sequence). The CDR3 is CASSDEGNTDTQYF. The covered CDR3 bases are TGCGCCAGCAGTGATGAGGGGAACACAGATACG.

As for this clone: Coverage ceases 3 residues before the CDR3 finishes, and the germline J gene fills in the end. The chain carries TRBV19 and TRBJ2-3; TRBD1 might be the D (6 bases). The germline V gene encodes CDR1 LNHDA and CDR2 SQIVND (reference sequence). This CDR3 is 17 amino acids long. V lost 4 bases, J lost 5 bases, and 22 bases lay in between. Incomplete CDR3 DNA: TGTGCCAGTAGTACCCACTTCCTGGCAGGGGTGGAAGATACG. Its translation: CASSTHFLAGVEDT. The whole CDR3 protein reads CASSTHFLAGVEDTQYF.

In regard to this clone: Read coverage stops 3 residues before the CDR3 terminus; the germline J gene supplies the remainder. The chain combines TRBV20-1 with TRBJ2-5; 9 bases fit TRBD2. Germline V gene sequence: CDR1 DFQATT, CDR2 SNEGSKA (reference sequence). The CDR3 has 15 residues. V was clipped by 5 bases and J by 3 bases; unmatched bases: 10. The CDR3 DNA, read in part, is TGCAGTGCTTCCGGGGTAGCGGGGGAAGAAGAGACC. Translated, it gives CSASGVAGEEET. The entire CDR3 reads CSASGVAGEEETQYF.

A note on this clone: Sequencing ends 3 residues short of the CDR3 end; the germline J gene provides the rest. The chain joins TRBV10-1 to TRBJ1-6, with TRBD1 identical over 9 bases. J was trimmed by 0 bases and V by 8 bases; bases with no gene match: 11. The CDR3 is 18 amino acids. Germline CDR1 reads WNHNN; CDR2 reads SYGVQD (reference sequence). The sequenced CDR3 bases are TGCGCCAGCGTATGGGACAGGGAATATAGCTCCTATAATTCACCC. It yields the protein CASVWDREYSSYNSP. The CDR3 reads in full as CASVWDREYSSYNSPLHF.

Regarding this clone: The CDR3 end falls 3 residues outside the read, so it is completed with the germline J gene. This rearrangement joins TRBV5-1 to TRBJ2-2, with 12 bases aligning to TRBD2. The CDR3 runs 17 residues. V was clipped by 4 bases and J by 2 bases; unmatched bases: 6. The germline gives CDR1 SGHRS, CDR2 YFSETQ. The CDR3 sequence is CASSPRLAGDNTGELFF. The sequenced CDR3 bases are TGCGCCAGCAGCCCCAGACTAGCGGGGGATAACACCGGGGAG.

A remark on this clone: The missing CDR3 end, 3 residues past where the read stops, is filled in from the germline J gene. The genes are TRBV2 and TRBJ2-4; 12 bases agree with TRBD2. CDR3 length equals 15 residues. Germline V CDR1 and CDR2: SNHLY, FYNNEI. Incomplete CDR3 DNA: TGTGCCAGCAGTTCGACTAGCGGGGGAGGAAAGACT. Its protein product is CASSSTSGGGKT. The CDR3 as a whole reads CASSSTSGGGKTQYF. Full variable domain (missing parts from reference TRBV2 and TRBJ2-4): EPEVTQTPSHQVTQMGQEVILRCVPISNHLYFYWYRQILGQKVEFLVSFYNNEISEKSEIFDDQFSVERPDGSNFTLKIRSTKLEDSAMYFCASSSTSGGGKTQYFGAGTRLSVL.

The CDR3: CASSSTPGGQETQYF. The covered CDR3 bases are TGTGCCAGCAGCTCGACCCCCGGCGGGCAAGAGACT. This chain joins TRBV7-6 and TRBJ2-4; a weak D match, TRBD2 (5 bases). The read comes to an end 3 residues before the CDR3 does, leaving the germline J gene to fill in the end. Germline values: CDR1 SGHVS, CDR2 FNYEAQ. The CDR3 sequence is 15 residues long.

To note about this clone: The CDR3 end is not reached by the read, which stops 3 residues before it; the germline J gene fills it in. The rearrangement links TRBV7-2 to TRBJ2-4; the match to TRBD1 covers 9 bases. Germline V lookup: CDR1 SGHTA, CDR2 FQGNSA. The CDR3 covers 15 residues. CDR3 DNA (partial): TGTGCCAGCAGCCTAGGGACAGGGAGCAATCAGCCT. Its protein product is CASSLGTGSNQP. The CDR3 in full is CASSLGTGSNQPQYF.

A note on this clone: The missing CDR3 end, 3 residues past where the read stops, is filled in from the germline J gene. This chain connects TRBV5-1 to TRBJ2-6; 7 nucleotides align to TRBD2. With V trimmed by 6 bases and J by 0 bases, 12 bases remained unmatched. The CDR3 is 18 amino acids. Germline CDR1 and CDR2: SGHRS and YFSETQ. Partial CDR3 DNA: TGCGCCAGCACCCGGGAGGTGGGGCGCGGCTCTGGGGCCAACGTC. Its translation: CASTREVGRGSGANV. The CDR3 reads in full as CASTREVGRGSGANVLTF.

Remarks on this clone: Other DNA sequences of this sample code for an identical CDR3. The CDR3 DNA, read in part, is TGTGCCAGCAGCGCCCGGGACAGAGCCTACAATGAG. The encoded protein is CASSARDRAYNE. The full CDR3 protein reads CASSARDRAYNEQFF. The chain employs TRBV9 and TRBJ2-1, with 7 bases matching TRBD1. The read stops 3 residues short of the end of the CDR3; the missing end is completed from the germline J gene. The CDR3 covers 15 residues. CDR1 and CDR2 from the germline V gene are SGDLS and YYNGEE. V trimming: 3 bases; J trimming: 2 bases; junction bases outside the gene matches: 5. The variable domain in full, with the rest retrieved from reference TRBV9 and TRBJ2-1, is DSGVTQTPKHLITATGQRVTLRCSPRSGDLSVYWYQQSLDQGLQFLIQYYNGEERAKGNILERFSAQQFPDLHSELNLSSLELGDSALYFCASSARDRAYNEQFFGPGTRLTVL.

Judged by frequency, this clone is medium-sized (0.01 to 0.1%). The read gets to within 3 residues of the CDR3 end, and the germline J gene fills in the rest. The chain employs TRBV18 and TRBJ2-3; D may be TRBD1 (6 bases). Germline assignment: CDR1 KGHSH and CDR2 LQKENI. CDR3 size: 13 residues. Trimming removed 0 bases from V and 5 bases from J, with 6 bases in between. This CDR3 reads CASSPPRGDTQYF. The CDR3 bases that were read are TGTGCCAGCTCACCACCCAGGGGAGATACG.

As concerns this clone: The CDR3 is cut off 3 residues early in the read; its end comes from the germline J gene. The J gene is TRBJ1-4, the V gene TRBV9; no definite D call. Trimming left V 3 bases short and J 2 bases short, with 8 bases between. Looked up from germline, CDR1 is SGDLS and CDR2 is YYNGEE. There are 14 residues in the CDR3. CDR3 DNA (partial): TGTGCCAGCAGCGGAGGTGAGACTAATGAAAAA. Translated: CASSGGETNEK. The full CDR3 sequence reads CASSGGETNEKLFF.

Turning to this clone: The germline gene is not matched at one end of the junction; a read error may be the cause. The read halts 3 residues ahead of the CDR3 end, with the missing end drawn from the germline J gene. The chain couples TRBV4-2 to TRBJ2-7; the match to TRBD1 covers 9 bases. The CDR3 covers 15 residues. Germline CDR1 LGHNA, CDR2 YNFKEQ. CDR3 residues: CASSQGRTGVYEQYF. The part of the CDR3 DNA that was read is TGCGCCAGCAGCCAAGGTCGGACAGGGGTCTACGAG.

As concerns this clone: The read gets to within 3 residues of the CDR3 end, and the germline J gene fills in the rest. This chain joins TRBV25-1 and TRBJ2-1; TRBD1 matches at 7 bases. The CDR3 consists of 15 residues. V lost 3 bases and J lost 2; bases outside the gene matches: 4. In germline, CDR1 is MGHDK, CDR2 SYGVNS. The sequenced part of the CDR3 DNA is TGTGCCAGCAGTGACACAGGGGTCCCCTACAATGAG. It codes for CASSDTGVPYNE. The complete CDR3 reads CASSDTGVPYNEQFF. The whole variable domain, remainder taken from reference TRBV25-1 and TRBJ2-1, is EADIYQTPRYLVIGTGKKITLECSQTMGHDKMYWYQQDPGMELHLIHYSYGVNSTEKGDLSSESTVSRIRTEHFPLTLESARPSHTSQYLCASSDTGVPYNEQFFGPGTRLTVL.

Worth noting for this clone: Read sequence stops 3 residues before the CDR3 end, and the germline J gene provides the missing end. The chain joins TRBV2 to TRBJ2-4; no reliable D call. Germline V gene lookup returns CDR1 SNHLY and CDR2 FYNNEI. The length of the CDR3 is 11 residues. The sequenced CDR3 bases are TGTGCCACGGGTGGCCCTCGAGGT. Its translation is CATGGPRG. The entire CDR3 protein is CATGGPRGQYF.

In the case of this clone: The sequence runs out 3 residues before the end of the CDR3; the remainder is reconstructed from the germline J gene. V and J are TRBV6-2 or TRBV6-3 and TRBJ2-4; 13 bases are shared with TRBD2. This CDR3 has 17 amino acids. From germline, CDR1 is MNHEY and CDR2 SVGEGT. CDR3 in amino acids: CASSPSPLAGGRETQYF. CDR3 bases read: TGTGCCAGCAGCCCATCCCCACTAGCGGGGGGGAGAGAGACT.

In the case of this clone: The observed sequence ends 3 residues before the CDR3 terminus, with the missing tail filled in from the germline J gene. The chain employs TRBV7-6 and TRBJ2-1; tentative D call: TRBD1 (5 bases). Trimming removed 8 bases from V and 0 bases from J, with 11 bases in between. This CDR3 is built from 14 residues. The V gene's germline CDR1 is SGHVS and CDR2 FNYEAQ. CDR3 amino acids: CASRQGGSYNEQFF. The sequenced CDR3 bases are TGTGCCAGCCGGCAGGGTGGCTCCTACAATGAG.

In regard to this clone: The read terminates 3 residues before the CDR3 end, so the remaining end is supplied by the germline J gene. The chain uses TRBV19 and TRBJ1-4; the D gene is possibly TRBD1 (6 bases). The CDR3 totals 15 residues. Trimming stripped 3 bases from V and 1 base from J, with 9 bases between. Germline V gene data show CDR1 as LNHDA and CDR2 as SQIVND (reference sequence). The CDR3 spells CASSILQGTNEKLFF. CDR3 DNA (partial): TGTGCCAGTAGTATCCTACAGGGAACTAATGAAAAA.

As concerns this clone: Mismatch with germline at one junction end may stem from a read error. The missing CDR3 end, 3 residues past where the read stops, is filled in from the germline J gene. The chain couples TRBV7-2 to TRBJ2-7; no definite D call. This CDR3 region has 12 residues. Looked up from germline, CDR1 is SGHTA and CDR2 is FQGNSA. CDR3 DNA, as far as it was read: TGTGCCAGCAGCGTCCTATCCTCCGAG. Its protein is CASSVLSSE. The complete CDR3 protein is CASSVLSSEQYF.

Comment on this clone: With the read ending 3 residues before the CDR3 end, the germline J gene is used to fill in that end. The genes are TRBV19 and TRBJ1-2; 10 positions match TRBD1. The CDR3 has 15 residues. Germline V gene lookup returns CDR1 LNHDA and CDR2 SQIVND (reference sequence). CDR3 bases read: TGTGCCAGTAGTCCGAGGGGACAGGGGTTATACGAC. As protein: CASSPRGQGLYD. The complete CDR3 sequence is CASSPRGQGLYDYTF. The variable domain in full, with the rest retrieved from reference TRBV19 and TRBJ1-2, is DGGITQSPKYLFRKEGQNVTLSCEQNLNHDAMYWYRQDPGQGLRLIYYSQIVNDFQKGDIAEGYSVSREKKESFPLTVTSAQKNPTAFYLCASSPRGQGLYDYTFGSGTRLTVV.

To note about this clone: The read halts 3 residues ahead of the CDR3 end, with the missing end drawn from the germline J gene. The rearrangement links TRBV19 to TRBJ1-2; the match to TRBD1 covers 10 bases. This CDR3 is built from 16 residues. Per the germline V gene, CDR1 is LNHDA and CDR2 is SQIVND (reference sequence). The covered CDR3 bases are TGTGCCAGTAGTATGTGGGGACAGGGGAGCACAGATACC. Amino acid sequence: CASSMWGQGSTDT. The full CDR3 reads CASSMWGQGSTDTYTF. Full variable domain (remainder filled in from reference TRBV19 and TRBJ1-2): DGGITQSPKYLFRKEGQNVTLSCEQNLNHDAMYWYRQDPGQGLRLIYYSQIVNDFQKGDIAEGYSVSREKKESFPLTVTSAQKNPTAFYLCASSMWGQGSTDTYTFGSGTRLTVV.

Notes on this clone: The read gets to within 3 residues of the CDR3 end, and the germline J gene fills in the rest. The J gene is TRBJ1-1, the V gene TRBV18, with D uncertain. The CDR3 is made up of 14 amino acids. CDR1 is KGHSH and CDR2 is LQKENI in the germline V gene. CDR3 in amino acids: CASSPDTKNEKAFF. The sequenced CDR3 bases are TGTGCCAGCTCACCAGACACGAAAAATGAAAAA.

For this clone: The sequence runs out 3 residues before the end of the CDR3; the remainder is reconstructed from the germline J gene. The V gene is TRBV5-3, the J gene TRBJ1-2; 7 positions match TRBD1. TRBV5-3 is given ORF status, its function remaining uncertain. The CDR3 spans 17 residues. The part of the CDR3 DNA that was read is TGTGCCAGAAGCACCGATGGACAGGTTCTTTCCTCCTACGAC. The encoded protein is CARSTDGQVLSSYD. The whole CDR3 sequence is CARSTDGQVLSSYDYTF.

By frequency, this clone registers medium-sized (0.01 to 0.1%). From the germline J gene comes the end of the CDR3, since the read stops 3 residues before it. The chain recombines TRBV5-1 with TRBJ1-6; D gene uncertain. The germline V gene encodes CDR1 SGHRS and CDR2 YFSETQ. There are 13 residues in the CDR3. With 1 base removed from V and 8 bases from J, the gap between germline ends came to 7 bases. CDR3 DNA, as far as it was read: TGCGCCAGCAGCTTGCAGGAGTATTCACCC. This encodes CASSLQEYSP. The entire CDR3 is CASSLQEYSPLHF.